What follows are 5 T cell receptor beta chains derived from one specimen sequenced in a study of regulatory T cells in long-lasting Graves disease. Arm-PCR of CDR3 regions with iRepertoire HTBI primers generated TCR beta libraries. Each CDR3 protein gets one entry after TCRdb re-called the multiplex PCR reads with MiXCR. The sample yields approximately 270,000 distinct CDR3 sequences, about 17% seen once. Sample time point: newly diagnosed GD, antithyroid drugs for less than 3 months. The TCR library was made from RNA extracted from PBMCs. The sample was also reused in another study, on T cells in Graves' hyperthyroidism and ophthalmopathy.

This material consisted of peripheral blood mononuclear cells (PBMCs), taken at new diagnosis, from a patient treated with antithyroid drugs. The receptors originated from a woman aged 25 to 39 with Graves disease.

This clonotype was seen ten or more times. V usage is TRBV9 and J usage is TRBJ1-4, with D unresolved. The CDR3 spans 16 residues. Germline lookup yields CDR1 SGDLS and CDR2 YYNGEE. The V end was cut by 0 bases, the J end by 0 bases, with 9 bases between. CDR3 DNA: TGTGCCAGCAGCGTAGATCACGGTGCAACTAATGAAAAACTGTTTTTT. Amino acid sequence: CASSVDHGATNEKLFF.

V gene TRBV3-1 combines with J gene TRBJ2-3; D not resolved. The CDR3 runs to 13 residues. Germline V gene data show CDR1 as LGHDT and CDR2 as YNNKEL (reference sequence). Trimming cost V 3 bases and J 9 bases, with 13 bases left between them. The CDR3 bases are TGTGCCAGCAGCCAGGTTTCAGGACGGACGCAGTATTTT. Its protein product is CASSQVSGRTQYF.

In this sample, this clonotype turned up many times. The rearrangement uses TRBV12-3 or TRBV12-4 and TRBJ2-7; D unclear. V shed 8 bases and J shed 3 bases, with 11 bases lying between them. This CDR3 contains 12 residues. The chain's CDR3 is CASRQAGYEQYF. As DNA, the CDR3 is TGTGCCAGCCGGCAGGCAGGCTACGAGCAGTACTTC.

In its sample, this clonotype was seen many times. The rearrangement links TRBV4-1 to TRBJ2-7; D possibly corresponds to TRBD1 (6 bases). Per the germline V gene, CDR1 is MGHRA and CDR2 is YSYEKL. V was trimmed by 4 bases and J by 3 bases, leaving 16 bases between them. The CDR3 is 15 amino acids. CDR3 nucleotides: TGCGCCAGCAGCCGACTACCAGGGGATTTCTACGAGCAGTACTTC. This codes for CASSRLPGDFYEQYF.

This clonotype was observed a handful of times. This rearrangement joins TRBV5-1 to TRBJ1-4; D is unclear. Germline CDR1 is SGHRS and CDR2 is YFSETQ. V lost 5 bases to trimming and J lost 0 bases, with 8 bases between them. The CDR3 has 14 amino acids. This CDR3 reads CASRARSTNEKLFF. The DNA for the CDR3 is TGCGCCAGCAGGGCGCGTTCAACTAATGAAAAACTGTTTTTT.